Shown below are 17 T cell receptor beta chains from a single sample sequenced in a study of cytomegalovirus exposure and HLA in healthy donors. TCRdb's copy holds only in-frame clones and misses some; the assay was immunoSEQ multiplex PCR. The data hold more than 85,000 clones, with roughly nine tenths observed a single time. The specimen was PBMCs. Receptors originate from a woman under 30 in good health and CMV-seropositive.

The chain employs TRBV4-1 and TRBJ2-5; D is possibly TRBD1 (5 bases). The CDR3 contains 15 residues. Germline values: CDR1 MGHRA, CDR2 YSYEKL. Trimming took off 4 bases at V and 0 bases at J, with 12 bases between the two ends. The CDR3 loop is CASSLADTYQETQYF. DNA for the CDR3: TGCGCCAGCAGCCTTGCGGACACCTACCAAGAGACCCAGTACTTC.

The chain joins TRBV10-1 to TRBJ2-7, with D possibly being TRBD1 (5 bases). CDR3 length: 14 residues. V lost 6 bases to trimming and J lost 5 bases, with 17 bases between them. Germline V gene data show CDR1 as WNHNN and CDR2 as SYGVQD (reference sequence). The CDR3 nucleotides are TGCGCCAGCAGCGGCCTCGGGCAGGGCAACGAGCAGTACTTC. Encoded protein: CASSGLGQGNEQYF.

The chain has TRBV5-8 and TRBJ1-5; 7 bases fit TRBD1. This CDR3 has 13 residues. J lost 6 bases, V lost 3 bases, and 3 bases had no gene match. Germline CDR1 and CDR2: SGHTS and YDEGEE. In nucleotides, the CDR3 is TGTGCCAGCAGCTGGGACAGCTCTCAGCCCCAGCATTTT. It is translated as CASSWDSSQPQHF.

Here the CDR3 reads CASSIVRRGNQPQHF. DNA for the CDR3: TGTGCCAGTAGTATAGTCAGGAGGGGCAATCAGCCCCAGCATTTT. The chain combines TRBV19 with TRBJ1-5; D is unresolved. Trimming left V 1 base short and J 2 bases short, with 9 bases between. Germline values: CDR1 LNHDA, CDR2 SQIVND (reference sequence). This CDR3 is built from 15 residues.

The chain employs TRBV29-1 and TRBJ1-5; D is unclear. With 4 bases removed from V and 2 bases from J, the gap between germline ends came to 12 bases. Per germline, CDR1 SQVTM and CDR2 ANQGSEA. The CDR3 totals 14 residues. CDR3 protein: CSVASGSGNQPQHF. The CDR3 coding sequence is TGCAGCGTTGCATCAGGATCAGGCAATCAGCCCCAGCATTTT. The full variable domain, rest sourced from reference TRBV29-1 and TRBJ1-5, is SAVISQKPSRDICQRGTSLTIQCQVDSQVTMMFWYRQQPGQSLTLIATANQGSEATYESGFVIDKFPISRPNLTFSTLTVSNMSPEDSSIYLCSVASGSGNQPQHFGDGTRLSIL.

The chain recombines TRBV7-8 with TRBJ1-4; TRBD1 matches at 11 bases. The V segment lost 2 bases and the J segment 0 bases; nucleotides outside the gene matches: 11. The CDR3 runs 20 residues. Germline V gene sequence: CDR1 SGHVS, CDR2 FQNEAQ. The CDR3 loop is CASSLRTGGAQAATNEKLFF. CDR3 bases: TGTGCCAGCAGCTTACGGACAGGGGGCGCACAAGCAGCAACTAATGAAAAACTGTTTTTT.

The chain has TRBV19 and TRBJ2-2; 9 bases line up with TRBD2. The CDR3 has 17 amino acids. Germline V gene data show CDR1 as LNHDA and CDR2 as SQIVND (reference sequence). The trim removed 3 bases at V and 0 bases at J, leaving 5 bases unmatched. CDR3 protein: CASSISRLAANTGELFF. CDR3 coding DNA: TGTGCCAGTAGTATTTCGAGACTAGCGGCGAACACCGGGGAGCTGTTTTTT.

The gene calls are TRBV19 and TRBJ1-1; unclear D gene. Trimming pared 0 bases from V and 1 base from J, leaving 9 bases between. The CDR3 has 15 amino acids. Germline values: CDR1 LNHDA, CDR2 SQIVND (reference sequence). The CDR3, as DNA: TGTGCCAGTAGTATAGATCTGAGGGAGAACACTGAAGCTTTCTTT. This gives the protein CASSIDLRENTEAFF.

This chain connects TRBV9 to TRBJ1-1, with unresolved D. Germline CDR1 SGDLS, CDR2 YYNGEE. CDR3 length: 14 residues. Trimming removed 4 bases from V and 0 bases from J, with 10 bases in between. The CDR3 reads CASSRGNLNTEAFF. The DNA of the CDR3 is TGTGCCAGCAGCAGAGGGAACTTGAACACTGAAGCTTTCTTT.

For the CDR3, the DNA is TGTGCCACCAGCAGGAGGGATAGCTATGGCTACACCTTC. It is translated as CATSRRDSYGYTF. The J gene is TRBJ1-2, the V gene TRBV15; D gene uncertain. This CDR3 has 13 residues. V was trimmed by 3 bases and J by 4 bases, leaving 9 bases between them. In germline, CDR1 is LNHNV, CDR2 YYDKDF (reference sequence).

Here the CDR3 DNA reads TGCGCCAGCAGTGGGACTAGAACGACAGATACGCAGTATTTT. Its translation is CASSGTRTTDTQYF. The chain recombines TRBV10-1 with TRBJ2-3, with 7 bases matching TRBD2. Unmatched junction bases numbered 4, after V lost 4 bases and J lost 3 bases. This CDR3 is built from 14 residues. Per germline, CDR1 WNHNN and CDR2 SYGVQD (reference sequence).

This clone was counted between two and nine times. V gene TRBV14 combines with J gene TRBJ1-1, with a weak D call TRBD1 (5 bases). The germline V gene has CDR1 SGHDN and CDR2 FVKESK. This CDR3 contains 13 residues. The germline V and J ends were trimmed by 0 bases and 4 bases, with 6 bases remaining between them. The CDR3 is CASSQETGTEAFF. CDR3 sequence (DNA): TGTGCCAGCAGCCAAGAAACAGGCACTGAAGCTTTCTTT.

This sequence joins TRBV19 and TRBJ1-5, with D possibly matching TRBD1 (5 bases). CDR1 LNHDA and CDR2 SQIVND come from the germline V gene (reference sequence). Deletions cut 9 bases from V and 3 bases from J, with 24 bases between. CDR3 length: 17 amino acids. DNA for the CDR3: TGTGCCAGCCAGATTCGGGCAGGGAATAATTACAATCAGCCCCAGCATTTT. Amino acid sequence: CASQIRAGNNYNQPQHF.

With regard to this clone: Distinct nucleotide sequences in the sample also encode this CDR3. The chain combines TRBV7-8 with TRBJ1-1, with D hard to call. Germline assignment: CDR1 SGHVS and CDR2 FQNEAQ. V was clipped by 4 bases and J by 1 base, with 7 bases between them. The CDR3 contains 13 residues. CDR3 loop: CASSYRGNTEAFF. In DNA form, the CDR3 reads TGTGCCAGCAGCTACCGGGGGAACACTGAAGCTTTCTTT.

The V gene is TRBV11-3, the J gene TRBJ2-7; perhaps TRBD2 as D (6 bases). Per the germline V gene, CDR1 is SGHNT and CDR2 is YENEEA. The germline V and J ends were trimmed by 5 bases and 4 bases, with 12 bases remaining between them. CDR3 size: 13 residues. In DNA, the CDR3 is TGTGCCAGCAGCGAGCAGGCGGGATACGAGCAGTACTTC. This translates into CASSEQAGYEQYF.

CDR3 sequence reads: CASSPSPMAGSTDTQYF. CDR3 DNA: TGTGCCAGCAGCCCATCCCCTATGGCGGGGAGCACAGATACGCAGTATTTT. The chain combines TRBV7-9 with TRBJ2-3; tentative D call: TRBD2 (6 bases). Germline V gives CDR1 SEHNR, CDR2 FQNEAQ (reference sequence). The CDR3 is 17 residues long. Trimming cost V 5 bases and J 0 bases, with 18 bases left between them.

The chain carries TRBV7-8 and TRBJ1-1; D remains ambiguous. The CDR3 length is 15 residues. V shed 0 bases and J shed 0 bases, with 8 bases lying between them. In germline, CDR1 is SGHVS, CDR2 FQNEAQ. CDR3 sequence: CASSLASVLNTEAFF. In nucleotides, the CDR3 is TGTGCCAGCAGCTTAGCGTCTGTGTTGAACACTGAAGCTTTCTTT.